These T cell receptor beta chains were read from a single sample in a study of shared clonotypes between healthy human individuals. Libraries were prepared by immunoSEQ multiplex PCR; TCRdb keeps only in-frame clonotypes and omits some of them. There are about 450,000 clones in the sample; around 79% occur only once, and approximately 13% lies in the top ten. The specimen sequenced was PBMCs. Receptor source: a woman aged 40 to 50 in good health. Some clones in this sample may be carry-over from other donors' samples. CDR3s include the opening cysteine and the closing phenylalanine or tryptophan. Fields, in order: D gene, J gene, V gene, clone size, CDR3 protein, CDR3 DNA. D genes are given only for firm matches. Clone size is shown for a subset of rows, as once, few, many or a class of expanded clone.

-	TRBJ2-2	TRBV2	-	CASRNGQPFGELFF	TGTGCCAGCAGGAACGGACAGCCTTTCGGGGAGCTGTTTTTT
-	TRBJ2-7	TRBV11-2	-	CASSSSGFPYEQYF	TGTGCCAGCAGCTCGTCAGGGTTTCCCTACGAGCAGTACTTC
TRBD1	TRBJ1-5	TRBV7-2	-	CASSPGTGGFRSNQPQHF	TGTGCCAGCAGCCCCGGGACAGGGGGCTTCCGAAGCAATCAGCCCCAGCATTTT
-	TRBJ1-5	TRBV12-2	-	CASRPKRSLCNQPQHF	TGTGCAAGTCGCCCCAAGAGGTCTTTATGCAATCAGCCCCAGCATTTT
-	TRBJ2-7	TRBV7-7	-	CASSLGSGNYEQYF	TGTGCCAGCAGCTTAGGTTCGGGAAACTACGAGCAGTACTTC
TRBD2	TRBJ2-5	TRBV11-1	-	CASSRRGGRYQETQYF	TGTGCCAGCAGCCGGCGGGGGGGCCGGTACCAAGAGACCCAGTACTTC
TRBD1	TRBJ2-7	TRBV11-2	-	CASSRTGTYEQYF	TGTGCCAGCAGCCGGACAGGAACTTACGAGCAGTACTTC
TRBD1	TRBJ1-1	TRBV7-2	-	CASSPGDRENTEAFF	TGTGCCAGCAGCCCTGGGGACAGGGAGAACACTGAAGCTTTCTTT
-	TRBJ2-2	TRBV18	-	CASSRTNSFTGELFF	TGTGCCAGCTCACGGACTAACTCCTTCACCGGGGAGCTGTTTTTT
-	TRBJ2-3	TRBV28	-	CASSQPGDTQYF	TGTGCCAGCAGCCAGCCCGGGGATACGCAGTATTTT
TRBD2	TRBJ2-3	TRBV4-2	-	CASSQVLAGGPYTQYF	TGTGCCAGCAGCCAAGTGTTAGCGGGAGGGCCTTATACGCAGTATTTT
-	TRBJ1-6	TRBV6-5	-	CASSYAGQANSPLHF	TGTGCCAGCAGTTACGCCGGGCAGGCAAATTCACCCCTCCACTTT
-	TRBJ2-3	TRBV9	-	CASSGGDLGTDTQYF	TGTGCCAGCAGCGGTGGTGATCTGGGAACAGATACGCAGTATTTT
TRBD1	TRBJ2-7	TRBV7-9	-	CAGSLAVRTGGPGSYEQYF	TGTGCCGGCAGCTTAGCGGTGAGAACAGGGGGACCGGGGTCCTACGAGCAGTACTTC
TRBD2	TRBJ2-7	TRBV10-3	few	CAISESGGMSYEQYF	TGTGCCATCAGTGAGTCGGGAGGGATGTCCTACGAGCAGTACTTC
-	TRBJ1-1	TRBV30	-	CAWSVPTIMNTEAFF	TGTGCCTGGAGTGTACCAACCATCATGAACACTGAAGCTTTCTTT
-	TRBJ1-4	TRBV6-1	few	CASSDLRGRLFF	TGTGCCAGCAGTGACTTGCGCGGAAGACTGTTTTTT
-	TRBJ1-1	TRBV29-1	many	CSASEAFF	TGCAGCGCCTCTGAAGCTTTCTTT
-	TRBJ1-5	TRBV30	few	CAWSVGGGNQPQHF	TGTGCCTGGAGTGTCGGGGGCGGCAATCAGCCCCAGCATTTT
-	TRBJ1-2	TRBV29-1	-	CSVEDSGRGYTF	TGCAGCGTTGAAGATTCCGGACGGGGCTACACCTTC
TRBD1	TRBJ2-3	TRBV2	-	CASSGTGSPDTQYF	TGTGCCAGCAGTGGGACAGGGTCCCCAGATACGCAGTATTTT
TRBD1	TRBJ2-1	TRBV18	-	CASSPNRGRRDEQFF	TGTGCCAGCTCACCCAACAGGGGGCGCAGGGATGAGCAGTTCTTC
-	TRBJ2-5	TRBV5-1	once	CASSLQGFQETQYF	TGCGCCAGCAGCTTGCAGGGGTTTCAAGAGACCCAGTACTTC